The clone carrying this TCR beta chain was found a few times. The sample belongs to a study of regulatory T cells in long-lasting Graves disease. Construction of TCR beta libraries relied on iRepertoire HTBI primers and on Arm-PCR targeting CDR3 regions. Using its own MiXCR run on the multiplex PCR reads, TCRdb lists one record per CDR3 protein. Of about 360,000 distinct CDR3 sequences in the sample, around 16% are singletons; the top ten hold just over 20%. The time point here: newly diagnosed GD, antithyroid drugs for less than 3 months. Preparation of the TCR library used RNA extracted from PBMCs. Graves' disease diagnosis followed American Thyroid Association guidelines. The sample also formed part of further work on T cells in Graves' hyperthyroidism and ophthalmopathy.

This material consisted of peripheral blood mononuclear cells (PBMCs), taken at new diagnosis, from a patient treated with antithyroid drugs. This TCR derives from a woman aged 18-35 years with Graves disease.

This chain's CDR3 is CASSLDRDAGELFF. Here the CDR3 DNA reads TGTGCCAGCAGCTTAGACAGGGACGCCGGGGAGCTGTTTTTT. The chain uses TRBV11-3 and TRBJ2-2; possibly TRBD1 or TRBD2 for D (5 bases each). The CDR3 has 14 residues. V lost 0 bases and J lost 6, with 8 bases in between. Germline V gives CDR1 SGHNT, CDR2 YENEEA.